The rows below give T cell receptor beta chains drawn from one sample of a study of response to subunit inactivated influenza vaccine. TCRdb re-called the RT-PCR reads with MiXCR, one entry per CDR3 protein. Among about 570,000 distinct CDR3 sequences, 12% were seen once, and the ten largest hold roughly 10%. Here the sequenced sample was PBMCs from blood, taken on the day of vaccination. These TCRs come from a man aged 50-60 years who received an inactivated influenza vaccine. The CDR3 runs from the conserved cysteine through the conserved F or W. A D gene is named only where the DNA matches it firmly. Clone size is stated in some rows and not others, as once, few, many or a class when expanded.

J: TRBJ2-1
V: TRBV20-1
size: few
D: TRBD2
DNA: TGCAGTGCTTCCGAGACTAGCGGGACGTACAATGAGCAGTTCTTC
CDR3: CSASETSGTYNEQFF

J: TRBJ2-1
V: TRBV4-2
size: NA
D: NA
DNA: TGTGCCAGCAGCCATAATCGGGAGCAGTTCTTC
CDR3: CASSHNREQFF

J: TRBJ2-1
V: TRBV9
size: many
D: NA
DNA: TGTGCCAGCAGCGTAGCCAGGGGAGGCTCCTACAATGAGCAGTTCTTC
CDR3: CASSVARGGSYNEQFF

J: TRBJ2-7
V: TRBV20-1
size: few
D: NA
DNA: TGCAGTGCTAGCGGAGGGGGCGGGTACGAGCAGTACTTC
CDR3: CSASGGGGYEQYF

J: TRBJ2-5
V: TRBV7-9
size: many
D: NA
DNA: TGTGCCAGCAGCTCGGAGGGGGAGACCCAGTACTTC
CDR3: CASSSEGETQYF

J: TRBJ2-1
V: TRBV9
size: NA
D: TRBD2
DNA: TGTGCCAGCAGCTTGACTAGCGGGGGCCACAATGAGCAGTTCTTC
CDR3: CASSLTSGGHNEQFF

J: TRBJ2-2
V: TRBV28
size: NA
D: TRBD2
DNA: TGTGCCAGCAAACTAGCGGGAACGAACACCGGGGAGCTGTTTTTT
CDR3: CASKLAGTNTGELFF

J: TRBJ2-1
V: TRBV2
size: NA
D: NA
DNA: TGTGCCAGCAGGGAGGGCGGGGGCCCCTACAATGAGCAGTTCTTC
CDR3: CASREGGGPYNEQFF

J: TRBJ2-7
V: TRBV7-6
size: NA
D: NA
DNA: TGTGCCAGTAAATTCAGGACTCCCTACGAGCACTACTTC
CDR3: CASKFRTPYEHYF

J: TRBJ2-2
V: TRBV28
size: many
D: NA
DNA: TGTGCCAGCAGTTTACTCACGGGACAAGGGACCGGGGAGCTGTTTTTT
CDR3: CASSLLTGQGTGELFF

J: TRBJ1-4
V: TRBV7-9
size: few
D: TRBD1
DNA: TGTGCCAGCAGCAAACCGACAGGGGGCATTGAAAAACTGTTTTTT
CDR3: CASSKPTGGIEKLFF

J: TRBJ2-2
V: TRBV14
size: few
D: NA
DNA: TGTGCCAGCAGCTTCCGGGACGGGACCGGGGAGCTGTTTTTT
CDR3: CASSFRDGTGELFF

J: TRBJ1-1
V: TRBV3-1
size: NA
D: NA
DNA: TGTGCCAGCACCAAACAGGTCCAGTGGTATAATGCTGCGGGGAACACTGAAGCTTTCTTT
CDR3: CASTKQVQWYNAAGNTEAFF

J: TRBJ2-1
V: TRBV28
size: few
D: NA
DNA: TGTGCCAGCAGTTTTCCCCTCGTGGCAGCCTACAATGAGCAGTTCTTC
CDR3: CASSFPLVAAYNEQFF

J: TRBJ2-3
V: TRBV6-5
size: many
D: NA
DNA: TGTGCCAGCAGTTACTCGAGTCGGGGAGGCACAGATACGCAGTATTTT
CDR3: CASSYSSRGGTDTQYF

J: TRBJ1-1
V: TRBV4-3
size: NA
D: NA
DNA: TGCGCCAGCAGCCAATTGCATACAGGGAACACTGAAGCTTTCTTT
CDR3: CASSQLHTGNTEAFF

J: TRBJ1-6
V: TRBV5-8
size: few
D: NA
DNA: TGTGCCAGCAGCTTGGGACAGGCAGCTTCGGCCCTCCACTTT
CDR3: CASSLGQAASALHF

J: TRBJ2-5
V: TRBV28
size: few
D: TRBD1
DNA: TGTGCCAGCAGTGGGACAGGGGGCAGGGAGACCCAGTACTTC
CDR3: CASSGTGGRETQYF

J: TRBJ1-2
V: TRBV12-3/TRBV12-4
size: NA
D: TRBD1
DNA: TGTGCCATAAAATACCGGGACAGCCTTAACTATGGCTACACCTTC
CDR3: CAIKYRDSLNYGYTF

J: TRBJ2-5
V: TRBV20-1
size: few
D: TRBD2
DNA: TGCAGTGCCGCTCAGGGACTAGCGGGCCAAGAGACCCAGTACTTC
CDR3: CSAAQGLAGQETQYF

J: TRBJ2-2
V: TRBV5-1
size: many
D: TRBD2
DNA: TGCGCCAGCAGGCCCGGGACTACCAACACCGGGGAGCTGTTTTTT
CDR3: CASRPGTTNTGELFF

J: TRBJ2-3
V: TRBV6-1
size: NA
D: NA
DNA: TGTGCCAGCACCATGACGCGGGGTACAGATACGCAGTATTTT
CDR3: CASTMTRGTDTQYF

J: TRBJ1-1
V: TRBV3-1
size: few
D: TRBD1
DNA: TGTGCCAGCAGCCAAGTTAACAGGGGTATCACTGAAGCTTTCTTT
CDR3: CASSQVNRGITEAFF

J: TRBJ2-3
V: TRBV20-1
size: NA
D: TRBD2
DNA: TGCTGTGCTAGATCAATTCGGACTAGCGGTAGCACAGATACGCAGTATTTT
CDR3: CCARSIRTSGSTDTQYF

J: TRBJ1-4
V: TRBV7-2
size: NA
D: NA
DNA: TGTGCCAGCAGCTTAGTTACCGGGGGCGAAAAACTGTTTTTT
CDR3: CASSLVTGGEKLFF

J: TRBJ1-2
V: TRBV7-9
size: few
D: NA
DNA: TGTGCCAGCAGCTTAGAAAGGCTTTCGGGCTACACCTTC
CDR3: CASSLERLSGYTF

J: TRBJ2-1
V: TRBV6-2/TRBV6-3
size: NA
D: NA
DNA: TGTGCCAGCAGTTACGTCGCCAGGGGTGAGCAGTTCTTC
CDR3: CASSYVARGEQFF

J: TRBJ2-2
V: TRBV5-5
size: NA
D: TRBD2
DNA: TGTGCCAGCAGCTTGGCTAGCGGGACCGGGGAGCTGTTTTTT
CDR3: CASSLASGTGELFF

J: TRBJ1-2
V: TRBV4-1
size: many
D: NA
DNA: TGCGCCAGCAGCCAAGAATTGACGGGCTATGGCTACACCTTC
CDR3: CASSQELTGYGYTF

J: TRBJ2-4
V: TRBV20-1
size: many
D: NA
DNA: TGCAGTGCTAACCGTATACTAGCCAAAAACATTCAGTACTTC
CDR3: CSANRILAKNIQYF

J: TRBJ1-4
V: TRBV7-8
size: NA
D: NA
DNA: TGTGCCAGCAGCCCACCGGGAGGAAAACTGTTTTTT
CDR3: CASSPPGGKLFF

J: TRBJ2-2
V: TRBV6-1
size: many
D: NA
DNA: TGTGCCAGCAGGGACCTAGCCACCGGGGAGCTGTTTTTT
CDR3: CASRDLATGELFF

J: TRBJ2-3
V: TRBV6-1
size: NA
D: NA
DNA: TGTGCCAGCAGTCGACTTGCCGAGGGCACAGATACGCAGTATTTT
CDR3: CASSRLAEGTDTQYF

J: TRBJ1-6
V: TRBV7-9
size: few
D: NA
DNA: TGTGCCAGCAGCTTAGTCGGGCTTAATTCACCCCTCCACTTT
CDR3: CASSLVGLNSPLHF

J: TRBJ1-5
V: TRBV6-2/TRBV6-3
size: many
D: TRBD1
DNA: TGTGCCAGCAGTTGGGACAGTGCCAATCAGCCCCAGCATTTT
CDR3: CASSWDSANQPQHF

J: TRBJ2-7
V: TRBV27
size: NA
D: NA
DNA: TGTGCCAGCAGTTTAAGCGCCTCACAGGGCGGCGAGCAGTACTTC
CDR3: CASSLSASQGGEQYF

J: TRBJ2-1
V: TRBV30
size: NA
D: NA
DNA: TGTGCCTGGAGTAAAATTACAGGGCTGGCGTACAATGAGCAGTTCTTC
CDR3: CAWSKITGLAYNEQFF

J: TRBJ1-2
V: TRBV27
size: few
D: NA
DNA: TGTGCCAGCAGTGCAAGGGGGTGGTCAGGGAGGAACTATGGCTACACCTTC
CDR3: CASSARGWSGRNYGYTF

J: TRBJ1-1
V: TRBV7-9
size: many
D: TRBD1
DNA: TGTGCCAGCAGCTTGGCAGGGGGAGGCACTGAAGCTTTCTTT
CDR3: CASSLAGGGTEAFF

J: TRBJ1-6
V: TRBV7-2
size: few
D: TRBD1
DNA: TGTGCCAGCAGCTCCCGGGACAGGGGAAGGTCACCCCTCCACTTT
CDR3: CASSSRDRGRSPLHF

J: TRBJ2-3
V: TRBV10-3
size: few
D: NA
DNA: TGTGCCATCAGTGCCGACTTCACAGATACGCAGTATTTT
CDR3: CAISADFTDTQYF

J: TRBJ2-7
V: TRBV6-5
size: few
D: NA
DNA: TGTGCCAGCAGTTACTCGACAGAGTTCTACGAGCAGTACTTC
CDR3: CASSYSTEFYEQYF

J: TRBJ2-1
V: TRBV6-1
size: few
D: TRBD2
DNA: TGTGCCAGCAGAGTGACTAGCGGGAGGTTCAATGAGCAGTTCTTC
CDR3: CASRVTSGRFNEQFF

J: TRBJ2-7
V: TRBV6-2/TRBV6-3
size: NA
D: NA
DNA: TGTGCCAGCAGCAGACTCCGGGGGGCGTACGAGCAGTACTTC
CDR3: CASSRLRGAYEQYF

J: TRBJ1-5
V: TRBV2
size: many
D: NA
DNA: TGTGCCAGCAGTGGTGGGACATATCAGCCCCAGCATTTT
CDR3: CASSGGTYQPQHF

J: TRBJ2-7
V: TRBV20-1
size: few
D: TRBD2
DNA: TGCAGTGCTAGAGATCCTTGGGGGGGGGGCTACGAGCAGTACTTC
CDR3: CSARDPWGGGYEQYF

J: TRBJ2-3
V: TRBV6-6
size: many
D: NA
DNA: TGTGCCAGCAGTTACCGTTACTGGGATACGCAGTATTTT
CDR3: CASSYRYWDTQYF

J: TRBJ1-6
V: TRBV12-3/TRBV12-4
size: NA
D: NA
DNA: TGTGCCAGCAGTTTAGCCAGGGGTAAGAATTCACCCCTCCACTTT
CDR3: CASSLARGKNSPLHF

J: TRBJ2-1
V: TRBV5-1
size: NA
D: NA
DNA: TGCGCCAGCAGCTTAACAGCCCAGAGCTCCTACAATGAGCAGTTCTTC
CDR3: CASSLTAQSSYNEQFF

J: TRBJ2-7
V: TRBV10-3
size: NA
D: TRBD2
DNA: TGTGCCATCTCGAGGACTAGCGGCTCCTACGAGCAGTACTTC
CDR3: CAISRTSGSYEQYF

J: TRBJ1-1
V: TRBV30
size: few
D: NA
DNA: TGTGCCTGGAGTCCTCTGGGGAACACTGAAGCTTTCTTT
CDR3: CAWSPLGNTEAFF

J: TRBJ2-1
V: TRBV20-1
size: few
D: TRBD2
DNA: TGCAGTGCTACTAGCGGGAGTTCCTACAATGAGCAGTTCTTC
CDR3: CSATSGSSYNEQFF

J: TRBJ2-1
V: TRBV5-1
size: few
D: TRBD1
DNA: TGCGCCAGCAGCTTGGCCGCGGACAGGGTATTCGAGCAGTTCTTC
CDR3: CASSLAADRVFEQFF

J: TRBJ2-1
V: TRBV12-3/TRBV12-4
size: NA
D: NA
DNA: TGTGCCAGCAGAAAGGAGGAGAGGCAGTTCTTC
CDR3: CASRKEERQFF

J: TRBJ2-2
V: TRBV28
size: few
D: NA
DNA: TGTGCCAGCAGTCTGACCAGGACCATCAACACCGGGGAGCTGTTTTTT
CDR3: CASSLTRTINTGELFF

J: TRBJ2-7
V: TRBV5-1
size: few
D: TRBD1
DNA: TGCGCCAGCAGCTTGGAAGGTTGGACAGGGACCGAGCAGTACTTC
CDR3: CASSLEGWTGTEQYF